The next 5 T cell receptor beta chains were all read from a single sample in a study of blood T cell repertoires in COVID-19. Only in-frame clones appear in the TCRdb table, and some are missing; sequencing was by immunoSEQ multiplex PCR. In the table there are fewer than 350,000 clones, around 90% of which are singletons. The specimen was PBMCs or T cells enriched from blood (not recorded which). These receptors were taken from a woman aged 60-70 years in a cohort exposed to, infected with or recovered from COVID-19 (not recorded which).

CDR3 in DNA: TGCGCCAGCAGTCGGGGGGACAGTTACAATGAGCAGTTCTTC. It encodes CASSRGDSYNEQFF. The chain links TRBV23-1 to TRBJ2-1; TRBD1 is a possible D gene (7 bases). TRBV23-1 has ORF status, its function being uncertain. The CDR3 sequence is 14 residues long. V was cut by 4 bases and J by 4 bases, with 11 bases left in between.

The chain combines TRBV18 with TRBJ2-1; TRBD1 agrees at 7 bases. This CDR3 region has 16 residues. After removal of 3 bases from V and 2 bases from J, the junction contained 7 bases not matched to a gene. Looked up from germline, CDR1 is KGHSH and CDR2 is LQKENI. CDR3 in DNA: TGTGCCAGCTCACCCATCCGGGGACAGACCTACAATGAGCAGTTCTTC. Protein product: CASSPIRGQTYNEQFF.

This chain uses TRBV10-3 with TRBJ1-4; TRBD1 might be the D (5 bases). The ends were cut back, 3 bases at V and 5 bases at J, with 10 bases in the middle. This CDR3 is built from 14 residues. Germline values: CDR1 ENHRY, CDR2 SYGVKD. The DNA of the CDR3 is TGTGCCATCAGTGACAGGGCCGGGAATGAAAAACTGTTTTTT. Translating gives CAISDRAGNEKLFF.

This clone was detected only once. This chain joins TRBV13 and TRBJ2-7; 12 bases are a match to TRBD2. Germline assignment: CDR1 PRHDT and CDR2 FYEKMQ (reference sequence). The CDR3 is 15 residues long. V shed 1 base and J 4 bases; nucleotides not matched to a gene: 2. Here the CDR3 reads CASSLASGRGYEQYF. The CDR3 region has the DNA TGTGCCAGCAGCTTAGCTAGCGGGAGGGGGTACGAGCAGTACTTC.

This chain links TRBV9 with TRBJ2-3, with D perhaps matching TRBD2 (5 bases). Germline lookup yields CDR1 SGDLS and CDR2 YYNGEE. With 5 bases removed from V and 3 bases from J, the gap between germline ends came to 13 bases. There are 14 residues in the CDR3. The CDR3 DNA reads TGTGCCAGCAGTGGACTGGACCTAACAGATACGCAGTATTTT. Its protein product is CASSGLDLTDTQYF. Full variable domain (missing parts from reference TRBV9 and TRBJ2-3): DSGVTQTPKHLITATGQRVTLRCSPRSGDLSVYWYQQSLDQGLQFLIQYYNGEERAKGNILERFSAQQFPDLHSELNLSSLELGDSALYFCASSGLDLTDTQYFGPGTRLTVL.